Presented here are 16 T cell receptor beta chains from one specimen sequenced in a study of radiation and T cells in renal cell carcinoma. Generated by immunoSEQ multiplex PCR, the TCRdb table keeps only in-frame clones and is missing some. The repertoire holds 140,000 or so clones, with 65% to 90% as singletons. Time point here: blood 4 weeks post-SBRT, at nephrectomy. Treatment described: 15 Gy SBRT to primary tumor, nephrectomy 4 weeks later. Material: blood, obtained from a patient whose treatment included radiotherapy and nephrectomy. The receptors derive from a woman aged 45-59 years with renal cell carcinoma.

The CDR3 is CASSDSGQTYGYTF. The DNA for the CDR3 is TGCGCCAGCAGTGATTCGGGACAGACCTATGGCTACACCTTC. The genes are TRBV10-2 and TRBJ1-2; 7 bases line up with TRBD1. Germline CDR1 reads WSHSY; CDR2 reads SAAADI. The length of the CDR3 is 14 residues. V gave up 3 bases and J gave up 4 bases; unmatched junction bases: 5.

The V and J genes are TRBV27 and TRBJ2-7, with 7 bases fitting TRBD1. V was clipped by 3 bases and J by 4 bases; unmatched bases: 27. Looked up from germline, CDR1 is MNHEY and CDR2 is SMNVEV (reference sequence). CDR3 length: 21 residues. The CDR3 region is CASSFFSGPDERPGQKYEQYF. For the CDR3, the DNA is TGTGCCAGCAGTTTTTTTTCGGGGCCCGACGAGCGACCGGGACAGAAATACGAGCAGTACTTC.

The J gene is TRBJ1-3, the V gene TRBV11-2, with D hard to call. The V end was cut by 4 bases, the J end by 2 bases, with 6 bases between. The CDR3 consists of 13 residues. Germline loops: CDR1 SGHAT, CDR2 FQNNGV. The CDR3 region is CASSSPPGNTIYF. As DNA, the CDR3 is TGTGCCAGCAGCTCACCACCTGGAAACACCATATATTTT.

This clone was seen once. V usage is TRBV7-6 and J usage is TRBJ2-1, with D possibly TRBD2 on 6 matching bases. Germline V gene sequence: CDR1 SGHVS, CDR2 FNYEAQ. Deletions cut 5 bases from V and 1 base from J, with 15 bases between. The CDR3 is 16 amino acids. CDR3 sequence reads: CASSGWGVTSYNEQFF. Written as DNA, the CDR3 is TGTGCCAGCAGCGGATGGGGGGTGACTTCCTACAATGAGCAGTTCTTC. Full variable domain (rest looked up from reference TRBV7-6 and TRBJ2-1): GAGVSQSPRYKVTKRGQDVALRCDPISGHVSLYWYRQALGQGPEFLTYFNYEAQQDKSGLPNDRFSAERPEGSISTLTIQRTEQRDSAMYRCASSGWGVTSYNEQFFGPGTRLTVL.

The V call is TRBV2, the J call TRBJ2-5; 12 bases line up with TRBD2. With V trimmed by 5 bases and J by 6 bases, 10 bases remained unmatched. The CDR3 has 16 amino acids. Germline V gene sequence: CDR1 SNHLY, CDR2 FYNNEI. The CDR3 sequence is CASSHGLAGTRKTQYF. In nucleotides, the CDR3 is TGTGCCAGCAGTCATGGACTAGCGGGAACGCGAAAGACCCAGTACTTC.

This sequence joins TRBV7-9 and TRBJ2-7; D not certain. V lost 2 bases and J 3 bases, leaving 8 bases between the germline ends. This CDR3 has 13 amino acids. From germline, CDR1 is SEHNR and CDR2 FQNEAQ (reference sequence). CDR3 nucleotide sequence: TGTGCCAGCAGCTTAAGTAGCAACTACGAGCAGTACTTC. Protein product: CASSLSSNYEQYF.

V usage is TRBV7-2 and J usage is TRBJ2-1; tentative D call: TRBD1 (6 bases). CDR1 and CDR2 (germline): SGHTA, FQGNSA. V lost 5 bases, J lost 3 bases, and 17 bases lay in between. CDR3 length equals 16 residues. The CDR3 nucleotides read TGTGCCAGCAGCGCCCTACGCGGACAGATCTACAATGAGCAGTTCTTC. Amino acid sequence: CASSALRGQIYNEQFF.

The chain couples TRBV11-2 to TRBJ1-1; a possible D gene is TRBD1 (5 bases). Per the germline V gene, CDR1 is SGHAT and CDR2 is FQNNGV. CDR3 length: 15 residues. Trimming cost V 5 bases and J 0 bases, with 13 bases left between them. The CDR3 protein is CASSRQQGMNTEAFF. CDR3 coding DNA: TGTGCCAGCAGCCGACAGCAGGGTATGAACACTGAAGCTTTCTTT.

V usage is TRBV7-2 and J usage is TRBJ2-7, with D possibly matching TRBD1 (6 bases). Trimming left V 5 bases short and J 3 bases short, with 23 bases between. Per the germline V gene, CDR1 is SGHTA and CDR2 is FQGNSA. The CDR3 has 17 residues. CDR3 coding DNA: TGTGCCAGCAGCCGGGCCCTGGGACACCCAAGGGACTACGAGCAGTACTTC. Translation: CASSRALGHPRDYEQYF.

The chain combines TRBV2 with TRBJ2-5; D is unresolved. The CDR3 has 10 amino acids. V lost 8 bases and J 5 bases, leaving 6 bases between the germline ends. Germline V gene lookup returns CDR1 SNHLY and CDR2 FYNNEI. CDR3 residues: CASGPETQYF. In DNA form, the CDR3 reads TGTGCCAGCGGTCCGGAGACCCAGTACTTC. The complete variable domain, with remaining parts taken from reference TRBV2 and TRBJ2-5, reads EPEVTQTPSHQVTQMGQEVILRCVPISNHLYFYWYRQILGQKVEFLVSFYNNEISEKSEIFDDQFSVERPDGSNFTLKIRSTKLEDSAMYFCASGPETQYFGPGTRLLVL.

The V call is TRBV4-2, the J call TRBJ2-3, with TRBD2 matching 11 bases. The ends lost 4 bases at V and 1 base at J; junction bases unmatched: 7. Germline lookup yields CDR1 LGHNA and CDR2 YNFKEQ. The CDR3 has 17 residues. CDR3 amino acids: CASSPRTSGPGTDTQYF. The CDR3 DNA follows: TGTGCCAGCAGCCCACGGACTAGCGGGCCCGGCACAGATACGCAGTATTTT.

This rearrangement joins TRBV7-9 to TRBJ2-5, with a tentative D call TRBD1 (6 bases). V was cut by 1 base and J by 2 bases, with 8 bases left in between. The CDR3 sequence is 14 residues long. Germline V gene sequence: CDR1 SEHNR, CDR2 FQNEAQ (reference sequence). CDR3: CASSLVQGQETQYF. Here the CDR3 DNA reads TGTGCCAGCAGCTTAGTGCAGGGGCAAGAGACCCAGTACTTC.

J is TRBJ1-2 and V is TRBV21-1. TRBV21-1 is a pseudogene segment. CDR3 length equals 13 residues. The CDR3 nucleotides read TGTGCCAGCAGCAAAGCGGAATGTCATGGCTACACCTTC. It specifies CASSKAECHGYTF.

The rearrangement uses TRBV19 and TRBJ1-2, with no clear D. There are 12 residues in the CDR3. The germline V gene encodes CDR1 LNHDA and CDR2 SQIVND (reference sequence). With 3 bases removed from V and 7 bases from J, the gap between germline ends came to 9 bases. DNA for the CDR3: TGTGCCAGTAGTATCGCGGGGTCTGGCTACACCTTC. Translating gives CASSIAGSGYTF.

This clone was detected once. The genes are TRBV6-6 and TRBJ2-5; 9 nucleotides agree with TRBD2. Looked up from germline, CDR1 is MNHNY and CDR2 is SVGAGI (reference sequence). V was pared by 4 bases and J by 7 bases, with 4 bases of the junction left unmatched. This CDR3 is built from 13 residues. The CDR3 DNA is TGTGCCAGCAGTTGCGGGAGGGACGGGACCCAGTACTTC. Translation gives CASSCGRDGTQYF.

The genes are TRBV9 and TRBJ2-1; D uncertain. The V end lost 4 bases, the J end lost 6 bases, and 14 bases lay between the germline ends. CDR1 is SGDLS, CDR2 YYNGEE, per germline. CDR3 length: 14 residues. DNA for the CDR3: TGTGCCAGCAGCTGGACCTCCCGGGCCAATGAGCAGTTCTTC. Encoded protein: CASSWTSRANEQFF.